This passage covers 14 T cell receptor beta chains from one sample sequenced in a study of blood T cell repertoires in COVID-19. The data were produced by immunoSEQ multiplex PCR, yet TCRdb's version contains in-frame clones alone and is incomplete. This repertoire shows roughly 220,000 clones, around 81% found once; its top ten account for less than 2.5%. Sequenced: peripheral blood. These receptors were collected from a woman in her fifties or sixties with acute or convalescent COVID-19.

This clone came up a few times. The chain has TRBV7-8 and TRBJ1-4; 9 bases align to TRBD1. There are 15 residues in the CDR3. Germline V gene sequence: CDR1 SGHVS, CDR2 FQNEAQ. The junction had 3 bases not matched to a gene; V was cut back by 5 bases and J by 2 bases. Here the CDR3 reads CASSQQGATNEKLFF. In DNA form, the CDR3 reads TGTGCCAGCAGCCAACAGGGGGCCACTAATGAAAAACTGTTTTTT.

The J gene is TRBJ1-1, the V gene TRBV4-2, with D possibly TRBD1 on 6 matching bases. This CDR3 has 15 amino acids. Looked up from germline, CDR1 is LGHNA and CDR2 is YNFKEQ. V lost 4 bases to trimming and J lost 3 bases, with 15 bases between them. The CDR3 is CASSPQGPEDTEAFF. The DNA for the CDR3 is TGTGCCAGCAGCCCACAGGGCCCAGAGGACACTGAAGCTTTCTTT.

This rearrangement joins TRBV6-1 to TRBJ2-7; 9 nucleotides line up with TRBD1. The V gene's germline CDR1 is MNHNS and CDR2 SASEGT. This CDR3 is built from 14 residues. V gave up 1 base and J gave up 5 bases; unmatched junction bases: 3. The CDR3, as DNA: TGTGCCAGCAGTGAAGTTGGACAGGGGAACGAGCAGTACTTC. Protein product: CASSEVGQGNEQYF.

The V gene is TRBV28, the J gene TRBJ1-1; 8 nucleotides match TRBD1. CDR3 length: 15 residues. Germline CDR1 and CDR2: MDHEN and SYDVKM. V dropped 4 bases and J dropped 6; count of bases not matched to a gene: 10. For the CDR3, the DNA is TGTGCCAGCAGTTATCCCCGGCAGGGGGCCGCTGAAGCTTTCTTT. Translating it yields CASSYPRQGAAEAFF.

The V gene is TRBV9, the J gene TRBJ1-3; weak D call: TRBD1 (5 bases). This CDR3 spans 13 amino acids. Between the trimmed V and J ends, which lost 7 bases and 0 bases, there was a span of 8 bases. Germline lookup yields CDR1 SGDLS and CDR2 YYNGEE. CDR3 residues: CASGAFSGNTIYF. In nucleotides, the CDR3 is TGTGCCAGCGGGGCCTTCTCTGGAAACACCATATATTTT.

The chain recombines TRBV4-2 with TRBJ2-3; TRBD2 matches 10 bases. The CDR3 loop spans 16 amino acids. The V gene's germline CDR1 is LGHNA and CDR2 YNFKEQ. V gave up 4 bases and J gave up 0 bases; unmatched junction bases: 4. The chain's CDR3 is CASSLERGGSTDTQYF. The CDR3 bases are TGTGCCAGCAGCCTCGAGCGGGGGGGAAGCACAGATACGCAGTATTTT.

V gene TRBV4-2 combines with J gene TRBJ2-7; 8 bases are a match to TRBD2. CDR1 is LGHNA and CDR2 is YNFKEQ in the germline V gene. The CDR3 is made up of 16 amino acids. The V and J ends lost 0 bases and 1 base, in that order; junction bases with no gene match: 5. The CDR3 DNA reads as TGTGCCAGCAGCCAAGAAGCCCGGGGGGGATCCTACGAGCAGTACTTC. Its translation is CASSQEARGGSYEQYF.

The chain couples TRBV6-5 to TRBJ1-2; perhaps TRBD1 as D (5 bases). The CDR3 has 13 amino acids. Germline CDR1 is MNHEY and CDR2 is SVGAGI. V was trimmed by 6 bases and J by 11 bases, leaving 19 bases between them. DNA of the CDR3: TGTGCCAGCAGCGAGGCGCTGGACACGGGTTACACCTTC. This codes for CASSEALDTGYTF.

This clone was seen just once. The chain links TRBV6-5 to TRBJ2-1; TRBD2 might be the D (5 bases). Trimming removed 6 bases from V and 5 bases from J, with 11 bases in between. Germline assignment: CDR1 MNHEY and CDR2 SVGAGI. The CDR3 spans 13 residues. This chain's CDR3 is CASSRTRNNEQFF. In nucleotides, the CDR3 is TGTGCCAGCAGCCGAACTAGAAACAATGAGCAGTTCTTC.

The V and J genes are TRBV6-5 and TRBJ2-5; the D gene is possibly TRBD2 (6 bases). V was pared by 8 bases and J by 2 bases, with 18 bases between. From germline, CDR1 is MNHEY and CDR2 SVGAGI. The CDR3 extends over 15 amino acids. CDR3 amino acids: CASSIGGHRQETQYF. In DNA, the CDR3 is TGTGCCAGCTCGATCGGAGGGCACAGACAAGAGACCCAGTACTTC.

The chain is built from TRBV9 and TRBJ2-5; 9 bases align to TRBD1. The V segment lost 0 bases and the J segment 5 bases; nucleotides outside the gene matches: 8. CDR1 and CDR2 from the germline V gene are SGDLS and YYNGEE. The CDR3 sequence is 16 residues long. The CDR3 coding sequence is TGTGCCAGCAGCGTAGAAGGAATCGACAGGGGGGAGACCCAGTACTTC. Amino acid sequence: CASSVEGIDRGETQYF.

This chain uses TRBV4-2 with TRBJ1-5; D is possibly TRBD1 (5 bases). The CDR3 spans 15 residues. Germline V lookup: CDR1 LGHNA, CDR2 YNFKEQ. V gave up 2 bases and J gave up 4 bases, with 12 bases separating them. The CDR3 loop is CASSQPGMGNQPQHF. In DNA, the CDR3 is TGTGCCAGCAGCCAACCAGGGATGGGAAATCAGCCCCAGCATTTT.

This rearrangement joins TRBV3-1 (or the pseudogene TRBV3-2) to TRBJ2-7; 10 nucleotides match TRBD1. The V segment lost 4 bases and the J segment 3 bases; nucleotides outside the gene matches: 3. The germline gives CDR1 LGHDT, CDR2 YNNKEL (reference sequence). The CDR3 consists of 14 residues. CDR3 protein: CASSPGTGVYEQYF. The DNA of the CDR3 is TGTGCCAGCAGCCCCGGGACAGGGGTCTACGAGCAGTACTTC.

The CDR3 here is CASSLARRELFF. CDR3 coding DNA: TGTGCCAGCAGCTTAGCCCGTCGGGAGCTGTTTTTT. J is TRBJ2-2 and V is TRBV7-8, with D unclear. The CDR3 is 12 amino acids. Germline assignment: CDR1 SGHVS and CDR2 FQNEAQ. V was trimmed by 0 bases and J by 9 bases, leaving 5 bases between them.